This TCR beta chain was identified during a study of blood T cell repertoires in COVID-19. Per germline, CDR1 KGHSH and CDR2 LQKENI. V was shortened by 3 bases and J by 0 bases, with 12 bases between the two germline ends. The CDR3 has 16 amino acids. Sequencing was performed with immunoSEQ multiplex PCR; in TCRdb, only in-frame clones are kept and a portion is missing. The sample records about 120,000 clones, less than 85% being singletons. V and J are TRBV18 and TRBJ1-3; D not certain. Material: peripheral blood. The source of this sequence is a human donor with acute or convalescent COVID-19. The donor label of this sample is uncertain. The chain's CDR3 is CASSPRTEPSGNTIYF. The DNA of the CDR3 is TGTGCCAGCTCACCCCGAACTGAACCCTCTGGAAACACCATATATTTT.